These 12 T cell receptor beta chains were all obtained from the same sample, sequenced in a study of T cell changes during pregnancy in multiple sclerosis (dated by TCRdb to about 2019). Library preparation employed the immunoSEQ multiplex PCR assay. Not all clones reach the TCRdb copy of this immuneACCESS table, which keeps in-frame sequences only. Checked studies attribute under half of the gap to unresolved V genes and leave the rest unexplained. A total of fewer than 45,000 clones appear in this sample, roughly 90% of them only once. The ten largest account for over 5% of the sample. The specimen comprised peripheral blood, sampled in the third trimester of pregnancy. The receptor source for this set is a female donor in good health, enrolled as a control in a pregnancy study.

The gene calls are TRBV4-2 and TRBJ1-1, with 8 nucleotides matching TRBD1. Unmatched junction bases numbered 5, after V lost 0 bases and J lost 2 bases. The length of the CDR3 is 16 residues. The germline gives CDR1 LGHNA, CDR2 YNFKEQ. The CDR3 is CASSQDPPGGNTEAFF. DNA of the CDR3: TGTGCCAGCAGCCAAGATCCGCCAGGGGGCAACACTGAAGCTTTCTTT.

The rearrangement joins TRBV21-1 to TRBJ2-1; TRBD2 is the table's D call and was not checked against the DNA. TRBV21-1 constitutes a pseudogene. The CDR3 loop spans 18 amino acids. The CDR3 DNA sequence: TGTGCCAGCAGCAAAGGAGCAGGGACTAGCGCCTCCTACAATGAGCAGTTCTTC. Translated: CASSKGAGTSASYNEQFF.

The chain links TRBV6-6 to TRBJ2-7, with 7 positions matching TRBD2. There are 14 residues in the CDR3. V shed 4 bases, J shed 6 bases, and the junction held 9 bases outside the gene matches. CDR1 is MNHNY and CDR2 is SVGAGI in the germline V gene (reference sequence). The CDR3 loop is CASSSSGEGAEQYF. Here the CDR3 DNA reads TGTGCCAGCAGTTCCAGCGGGGAAGGGGCCGAGCAGTACTTC.

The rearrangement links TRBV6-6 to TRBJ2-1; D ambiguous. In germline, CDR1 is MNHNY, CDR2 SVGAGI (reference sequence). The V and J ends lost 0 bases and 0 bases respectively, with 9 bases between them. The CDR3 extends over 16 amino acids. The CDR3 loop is CASSYSIRSSYNEQFF. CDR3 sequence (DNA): TGTGCCAGCAGTTACTCCATAAGGAGCTCCTACAATGAGCAGTTCTTC.

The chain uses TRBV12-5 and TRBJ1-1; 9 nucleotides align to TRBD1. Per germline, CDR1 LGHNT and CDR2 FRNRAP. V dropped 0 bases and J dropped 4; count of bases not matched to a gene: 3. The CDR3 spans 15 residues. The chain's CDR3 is CASGLVQGAFTEAFF. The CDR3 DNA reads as TGTGCTAGTGGTTTGGTACAGGGGGCATTCACTGAAGCTTTCTTT.

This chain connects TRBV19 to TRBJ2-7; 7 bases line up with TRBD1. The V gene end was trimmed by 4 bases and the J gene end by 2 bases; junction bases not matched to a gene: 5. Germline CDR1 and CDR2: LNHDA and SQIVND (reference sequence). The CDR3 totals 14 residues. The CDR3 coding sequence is TGTGCCAGTAGTAAGGGACAGACGGCCTACGAGCAGTACTTC. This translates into CASSKGQTAYEQYF.

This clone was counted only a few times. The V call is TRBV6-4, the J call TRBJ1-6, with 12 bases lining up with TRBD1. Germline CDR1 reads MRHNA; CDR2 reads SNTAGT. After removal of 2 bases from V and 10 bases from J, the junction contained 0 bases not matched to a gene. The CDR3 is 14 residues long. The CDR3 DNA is TGTGCCAGCAGTGACGGGACAGGGGGCTCACCCCTCCACTTT. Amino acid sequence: CASSDGTGGSPLHF.

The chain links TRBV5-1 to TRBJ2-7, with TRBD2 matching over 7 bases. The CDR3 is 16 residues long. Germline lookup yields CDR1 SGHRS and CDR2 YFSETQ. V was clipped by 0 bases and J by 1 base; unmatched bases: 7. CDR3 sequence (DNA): TGCGCCAGCAGCTTGGTGGGGGGGATGGCTTCCTACGAGCAGTACTTC. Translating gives CASSLVGGMASYEQYF.

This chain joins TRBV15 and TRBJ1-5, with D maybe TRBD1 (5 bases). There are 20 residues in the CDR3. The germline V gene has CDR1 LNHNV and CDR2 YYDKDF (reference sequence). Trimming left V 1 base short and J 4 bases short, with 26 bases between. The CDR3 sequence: CATSRGPAQGRAGTNQPQHF. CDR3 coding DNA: TGTGCCACCAGCAGAGGCCCTGCGCAGGGAAGAGCCGGAACGAATCAGCCCCAGCATTTT.

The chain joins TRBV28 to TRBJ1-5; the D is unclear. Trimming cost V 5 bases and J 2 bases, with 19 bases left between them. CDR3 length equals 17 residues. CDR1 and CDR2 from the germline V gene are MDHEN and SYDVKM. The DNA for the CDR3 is TGTGCCAGCAGTCCCTCCCAGGCCTTAAGGCGCAATCAGCCCCAGCATTTT. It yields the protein CASSPSQALRRNQPQHF. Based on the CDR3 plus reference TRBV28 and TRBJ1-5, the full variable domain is DVKVTQSSRYLVKRTGEKVFLECVQDMDHENMFWYRQDPGLGLRLIYFSYDVKMKEKGDIPEGYSVSREKKERFSLILESASTNQTSMYLCASSPSQALRRNQPQHFGDGTRLSIL.

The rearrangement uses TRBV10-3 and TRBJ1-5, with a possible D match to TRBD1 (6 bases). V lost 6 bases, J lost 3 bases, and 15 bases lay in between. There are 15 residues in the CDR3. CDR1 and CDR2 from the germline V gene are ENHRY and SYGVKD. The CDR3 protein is CAISVWGGANQPQHF. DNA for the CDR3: TGTGCCATCAGCGTCTGGGGGGGGGCCAATCAGCCCCAGCATTTT.

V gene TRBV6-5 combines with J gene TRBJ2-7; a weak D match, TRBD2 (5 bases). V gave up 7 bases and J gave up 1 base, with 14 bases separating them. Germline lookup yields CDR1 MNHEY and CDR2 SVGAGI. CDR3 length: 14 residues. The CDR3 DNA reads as TGTGCCAGCAAGACAACGACGGGATCCTACGAGCAGTACTTC. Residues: CASKTTTGSYEQYF.